This is a list of T cell receptor beta chains from one sample in a study of long-term antiretroviral therapy in people with HIV. TCRdb's copy holds only in-frame clones and misses some; the assay was immunoSEQ multiplex PCR. The sample contains approximately 12,000 clones, 75% to 85% of which appear only once. The sample was unsorted PBMCs, taken 3.4 years after starting antiretroviral therapy. Receptors originate from a man in his forties with HIV. Both conserved end residues are part of each CDR3. Fields, in order: V gene, clone size, J gene, D gene, CDR3 DNA, CDR3 protein. A D gene is named only where the DNA matches it firmly. Size is omitted from some rows. Given values are once, few, many or a class for expanded clones.

v_gene: TRBV6-1
abundance: .
j_gene: TRBJ2-4
d_gene: .
CDR3nt: TGTGCCAGCAGAGCTATCGACAAAAACATTCAGTACTTC
CDR3aa: CASRAIDKNIQYF

v_gene: TRBV19
abundance: .
j_gene: TRBJ2-7
d_gene: TRBD2
CDR3nt: TGTGCCAGTAGTATAGCCGTACTAGCGGGAGTAACCTACGAGCAGTACTTC
CDR3aa: CASSIAVLAGVTYEQYF

v_gene: TRBV18
abundance: .
j_gene: TRBJ2-2
d_gene: .
CDR3nt: TGTGCCAGCTCACCACCTCCGGGGTTTAACACCGGGGAGCTGTTTTTT
CDR3aa: CASSPPPGFNTGELFF

v_gene: TRBV4-1
abundance: .
j_gene: TRBJ2-7
d_gene: TRBD1
CDR3nt: TGCGCCAGCAGCTACGATGAACAGGGGAATACGCCGTACTTC
CDR3aa: CASSYDEQGNTPYF

v_gene: TRBV2
abundance: once
j_gene: TRBJ2-5
d_gene: .
CDR3nt: TGTGCCAGCAGTGAAACTCCAGAGACCCAGTACTTC
CDR3aa: CASSETPETQYF

v_gene: TRBV11-3
abundance: .
j_gene: TRBJ2-1
d_gene: .
CDR3nt: TGTGCCAGCAGCTTAGAAAGGGGAACCTACAATGAGCAGTTCTTC
CDR3aa: CASSLERGTYNEQFF

v_gene: TRBV30
abundance: once
j_gene: TRBJ2-7
d_gene: TRBD2
CDR3nt: TGTGCCTGGAACGGCGGGAGTTACGAGCAGTACTTC
CDR3aa: CAWNGGSYEQYF

v_gene: TRBV7-9
abundance: .
j_gene: TRBJ2-1
d_gene: .
CDR3nt: TGTGCCAGCAGCGACGGCGGGAACAATGAGCAGTTCTTC
CDR3aa: CASSDGGNNEQFF

v_gene: TRBV28
abundance: .
j_gene: TRBJ1-1
d_gene: .
CDR3nt: TGTGCCAGCAAACTATGGGGAGGGAACACTGAAGCTTTCTTT
CDR3aa: CASKLWGGNTEAFF

v_gene: TRBV28
abundance: .
j_gene: TRBJ2-1
d_gene: TRBD2
CDR3nt: TGTGCCAGCAGACCCTCCCGTATACTAGCGGGAGCCTACAATGAGCAGTTCTTC
CDR3aa: CASRPSRILAGAYNEQFF

v_gene: TRBV5-1
abundance: .
j_gene: TRBJ2-2
d_gene: TRBD2
CDR3nt: TGCGCCAGCAGCCCACTAGCGGTCGCGAACACCGGGGAGCTGTTTTTT
CDR3aa: CASSPLAVANTGELFF

v_gene: TRBV27
abundance: .
j_gene: TRBJ1-4
d_gene: TRBD1
CDR3nt: TGTGCCAGCAGTTACAACTCAGGGGGAAAACTGTTTTTT
CDR3aa: CASSYNSGGKLFF

v_gene: TRBV4-2
abundance: .
j_gene: TRBJ2-7
d_gene: .
CDR3nt: TGTGCCAGCAGCCAAGGAGGAGAATCGGACGAGCAGTACTTC
CDR3aa: CASSQGGESDEQYF

v_gene: TRBV7-2
abundance: .
j_gene: TRBJ2-2
d_gene: .
CDR3nt: TGTGCCAGCAGCTTCCCCCCAAATTCCAACACCGGGGAGCTGTTTTTT
CDR3aa: CASSFPPNSNTGELFF

v_gene: TRBV5-6
abundance: .
j_gene: TRBJ2-1
d_gene: TRBD2
CDR3nt: TGTGCCAGCAGCTTCCCGGGAGGGCGGTATGAGCAGTTCTTC
CDR3aa: CASSFPGGRYEQFF

v_gene: TRBV5-1
abundance: .
j_gene: TRBJ2-5
d_gene: TRBD1
CDR3nt: TGCGCCAGCAAGAAGACGGGGACAGGGCTACAAGAGACCCAGTACTTC
CDR3aa: CASKKTGTGLQETQYF

v_gene: TRBV27
abundance: .
j_gene: TRBJ2-1
d_gene: .
CDR3nt: TGTGCCAGCAGCCTAATATTGAGCTCCTACAATGAGCAGTTCTTC
CDR3aa: CASSLILSSYNEQFF

v_gene: TRBV7-9
abundance: .
j_gene: TRBJ2-3
d_gene: .
CDR3nt: TGTGCCAGCAGCTTAGGGATAGCAGAGTCAGATACGCAGTATTTT
CDR3aa: CASSLGIAESDTQYF

v_gene: TRBV27
abundance: .
j_gene: TRBJ1-4
d_gene: TRBD1
CDR3nt: TGTGCCAGCAGGAGGGGGACAGACGAAAAACTGTTTTTT
CDR3aa: CASRRGTDEKLFF

v_gene: TRBV9
abundance: .
j_gene: TRBJ2-1
d_gene: TRBD2
CDR3nt: TGTGCCAGCAGCCGAAGCGGGAGCCATGGCAATGAGCAGTTCTTC
CDR3aa: CASSRSGSHGNEQFF

v_gene: TRBV18
abundance: .
j_gene: TRBJ1-5
d_gene: TRBD1
CDR3nt: TGTGCCAGCTCATCATCAGGCGGGACAGGGGAGGCTCAGCCCCAGCATTTT
CDR3aa: CASSSSGGTGEAQPQHF

v_gene: TRBV29-1
abundance: .
j_gene: TRBJ2-7
d_gene: .
CDR3nt: TGCAGCGCTAGGGACGGACTTAGGTACGAGCAGTACTTC
CDR3aa: CSARDGLRYEQYF

v_gene: TRBV19
abundance: .
j_gene: TRBJ2-7
d_gene: .
CDR3nt: TGTGCCAGTAGGGGCCGAAGTCAATTGACATACGAGCAGTACTTC
CDR3aa: CASRGRSQLTYEQYF

v_gene: TRBV5-1
abundance: once
j_gene: TRBJ2-1
d_gene: TRBD2
CDR3nt: TGCGCCAGCAGCTTGGATAGTAGCGGGGGCTACCACAATGAGCAGTTCTTC
CDR3aa: CASSLDSSGGYHNEQFF

v_gene: TRBV7-6
abundance: .
j_gene: TRBJ2-1
d_gene: .
CDR3nt: TGTGCCAGCAGCTTATCCCCACTCGCGGCGTACAATGAGCAGTTCTTC
CDR3aa: CASSLSPLAAYNEQFF

v_gene: TRBV28
abundance: .
j_gene: TRBJ1-1
d_gene: .
CDR3nt: TGTGCCAGCAGTTCAAGGCGGGGGTTGGGAAACACTGAAGCTTTCTTT
CDR3aa: CASSSRRGLGNTEAFF

v_gene: TRBV4-3
abundance: .
j_gene: TRBJ2-7
d_gene: TRBD1
CDR3nt: TGCGCCAGCAGCCACCTAGAACAGGGGGTCGGCGAGCAGTACTTC
CDR3aa: CASSHLEQGVGEQYF

v_gene: TRBV27
abundance: .
j_gene: TRBJ1-1
d_gene: .
CDR3nt: TGTGCCAGCAGTTTATGGAAGAACACTGAAGCTTTCTTT
CDR3aa: CASSLWKNTEAFF

v_gene: TRBV4-2
abundance: .
j_gene: TRBJ1-1
d_gene: .
CDR3nt: TGTGCCAGCTCCCCTCCCAGTACAGGGTATGAAGCTTTCTTT
CDR3aa: CASSPPSTGYEAFF

v_gene: TRBV7-9
abundance: .
j_gene: TRBJ2-1
d_gene: .
CDR3nt: TGTGCCAGCAGCTTGGGGGAGCAGTTCTTC
CDR3aa: CASSLGEQFF

v_gene: TRBV5-1
abundance: .
j_gene: TRBJ1-4
d_gene: TRBD1
CDR3nt: TGCGCCAGCAGCTTGGAGGGGGCCCATGAAAAACTGTTTTTT
CDR3aa: CASSLEGAHEKLFF

v_gene: TRBV7-3
abundance: .
j_gene: TRBJ2-1
d_gene: TRBD2
CDR3nt: TGTGCCAGCAGCTACGCGGGCGGGAGCGGTAATGAGCAGTTCTTC
CDR3aa: CASSYAGGSGNEQFF

v_gene: TRBV30
abundance: .
j_gene: TRBJ1-1
d_gene: .
CDR3nt: TGTGCCTGGAGTATAATGAACACTGAAGCTTTCTTT
CDR3aa: CAWSIMNTEAFF

v_gene: TRBV2
abundance: .
j_gene: TRBJ2-7
d_gene: .
CDR3nt: TGTGCCAGCAGTGAAGTCAGGGCCTACGAGCAGTACTTC
CDR3aa: CASSEVRAYEQYF

v_gene: TRBV7-2
abundance: .
j_gene: TRBJ1-1
d_gene: .
CDR3nt: TGTGCCAGCAGCTTAGTGGGAGGGAACACTGAAGCTTTCTTT
CDR3aa: CASSLVGGNTEAFF

v_gene: TRBV7-9
abundance: few
j_gene: TRBJ2-7
d_gene: .
CDR3nt: TGTGCCAGCAGTAAGATCGGATACGAGCAGTACTTC
CDR3aa: CASSKIGYEQYF

v_gene: TRBV7-3
abundance: .
j_gene: TRBJ2-1
d_gene: .
CDR3nt: TGTGCCAGCAGCTTAGGTTGGGATAGGTCTGGCAATGAGCAGTTCTTC
CDR3aa: CASSLGWDRSGNEQFF

v_gene: TRBV29-1
abundance: .
j_gene: TRBJ2-2
d_gene: .
CDR3nt: TGCAGCGTTTGGTTAGGGGGGACCGGGGAGCTGTTTTTT
CDR3aa: CSVWLGGTGELFF

v_gene: TRBV4-3
abundance: .
j_gene: TRBJ2-3
d_gene: .
CDR3nt: TGCGCCAGCAGCCAAGACCGTAGCACAGATACGCAGTATTTT
CDR3aa: CASSQDRSTDTQYF

v_gene: TRBV28
abundance: .
j_gene: TRBJ1-2
d_gene: .
CDR3nt: TGTGCCAGCAGTTCGGACAGTTTCTATGGCTACACCTTC
CDR3aa: CASSSDSFYGYTF

v_gene: TRBV7-9
abundance: .
j_gene: TRBJ1-1
d_gene: TRBD1
CDR3nt: TGTGCCAGCAGCTTAGCCAGGGGGCCCACCATAATAGAAGCTTTCTTT
CDR3aa: CASSLARGPTIIEAFF

v_gene: TRBV29-1
abundance: .
j_gene: TRBJ2-3
d_gene: TRBD2
CDR3nt: TGCAGCGTTGATGCCCTAGCGGGAGTCGTAGATACGCAGTATTTT
CDR3aa: CSVDALAGVVDTQYF

v_gene: TRBV6-1
abundance: .
j_gene: TRBJ1-5
d_gene: .
CDR3nt: TGTGCCAGCAGTTCATTTCGCAATCAGCCCCAGCATTTT
CDR3aa: CASSSFRNQPQHF

v_gene: TRBV5-8
abundance: .
j_gene: TRBJ1-1
d_gene: .
CDR3nt: TGTGCCAGCAGCTTAAGGGTTGGCACTGAAGCTTTCTTT
CDR3aa: CASSLRVGTEAFF

v_gene: TRBV11-1
abundance: few
j_gene: TRBJ2-3
d_gene: .
CDR3nt: TGTGCCAGCAGCGTGCCCCGGGTTCCAGATACGCAGTATTTT
CDR3aa: CASSVPRVPDTQYF

v_gene: TRBV19
abundance: .
j_gene: TRBJ2-6
d_gene: TRBD2
CDR3nt: TGTGCCAGTAGTATACTAGCGGGAGGGCCATCAGGGGCCAACGTCCTGACTTTC
CDR3aa: CASSILAGGPSGANVLTF

v_gene: TRBV5-1
abundance: .
j_gene: TRBJ1-2
d_gene: .
CDR3nt: TGCGCCAGCAGCTGGGGACACGGAGACCTCTATGGCTACACCTTC
CDR3aa: CASSWGHGDLYGYTF

v_gene: TRBV30
abundance: .
j_gene: TRBJ2-2
d_gene: .
CDR3nt: TGTGCCTGGTGCCCCACGTCTGGGGAGCTGTTTTTT
CDR3aa: CAWCPTSGELFF

v_gene: TRBV7-8
abundance: few
j_gene: TRBJ2-6
d_gene: TRBD2
CDR3nt: TGTGCCAGCAGAATAGGGGCGGGAGGGAAGATTGGGGGGGCCAACGTCCTGACTTTC
CDR3aa: CASRIGAGGKIGGANVLTF

v_gene: TRBV5-6
abundance: .
j_gene: TRBJ1-5
d_gene: .
CDR3nt: TGTGCCAGCAGCCGTAACCCGGCTCAGCCCCAGCATTTT
CDR3aa: CASSRNPAQPQHF

v_gene: TRBV7-3
abundance: few
j_gene: TRBJ2-1
d_gene: .
CDR3nt: TGTGCCAGCAGCCCCGCCGACAGGAGTGTCGATGAGCAGTTCTTC
CDR3aa: CASSPADRSVDEQFF

v_gene: TRBV5-1
abundance: .
j_gene: TRBJ2-2
d_gene: .
CDR3nt: TGCGCCAGCAGCACCGTGAAGGGCGCCGGGGAGCTGTTTTTT
CDR3aa: CASSTVKGAGELFF

v_gene: TRBV10-3
abundance: .
j_gene: TRBJ2-1
d_gene: TRBD2
CDR3nt: TGTGCCATCAGTGCGACCAGCGGGGGGTACAATGAGCAGTTCTTC
CDR3aa: CAISATSGGYNEQFF